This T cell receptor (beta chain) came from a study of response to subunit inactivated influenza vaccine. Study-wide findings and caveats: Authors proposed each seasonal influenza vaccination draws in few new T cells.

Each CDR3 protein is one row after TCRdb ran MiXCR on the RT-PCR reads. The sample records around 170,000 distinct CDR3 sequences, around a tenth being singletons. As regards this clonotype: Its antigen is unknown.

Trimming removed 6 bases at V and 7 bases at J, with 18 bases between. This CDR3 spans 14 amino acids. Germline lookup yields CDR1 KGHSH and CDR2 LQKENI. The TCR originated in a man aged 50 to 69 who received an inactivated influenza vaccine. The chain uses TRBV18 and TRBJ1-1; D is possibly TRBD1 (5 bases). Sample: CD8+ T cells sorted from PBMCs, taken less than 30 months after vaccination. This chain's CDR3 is CASSGGEGGIEAFF. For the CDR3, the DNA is TGTGCCAGCTCGGGGGGAGAAGGAGGCATTGAAGCTTTCTTT. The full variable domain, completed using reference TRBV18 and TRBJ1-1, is NAGVMQNPRHLVRRRGQEARLRCSPMKGHSHVYWYRQLPEEGLKFMVYLQKENIIDESGMPKERFSAEFPKEGPSILRIQQVVRGDSAAYFCASSGGEGGIEAFFGQGTRLTVV.